This T cell receptor beta chain was sequenced during a study of cytomegalovirus exposure and HLA in healthy donors. Looking at the study overall: T cells numbering about 179 million yielded some 120 million unique TCR beta sequences in an earlier analysis.

This CDR3 spans 12 amino acids. Trimming pared 3 bases from V and 8 bases from J, leaving 11 bases between. Per the germline V gene, CDR1 is SGHRS and CDR2 is YFSETQ. This clone was observed a handful of times. The antigen is not known. Findings and caveats of the study: Productive status was seen about 87% or about 30% of the time for most TCR beta V segments in an earlier analysis.

This PCR relied on a set of 60 Vbeta primers and 13 Jbeta primers. TCRdb keeps only in-frame clones here, not all; method: immunoSEQ multiplex PCR. The sample has around 130,000 clones; 6.5% to 9.5% are singletons. The origin of this receptor is a man aged 35-49 years in good health and CMV-seronegative. The chain is built from TRBV5-1 and TRBJ1-2; D not resolved. Sequenced material: PBMCs. CDR3 nucleotide sequence: TGCGCCAGCAGCTCGGGAGTGGAGGGCTACACCTTC. Translating it yields CASSSGVEGYTF.